This T cell receptor beta chain stems from a study of vaccination and CD4 T cells after COVID-19. This sample's treatment: approximately nine-day PBMC culture with coronavirus spike peptide pools or control peptides (ViraFEST assay). In regard to this clonotype: Its antigen is still unknown.

With the Oncomine TCR Beta short-read assay, DNA from cultured CD4+ T cells was sequenced. MiXCR was run by TCRdb on the PCR reads, yielding one entry per CDR3 protein. Counted here are approximately 13,000 distinct CDR3 sequences, approximately 61% occurring once; the ten biggest clones make up around 7.4%. This receptor was taken from a human donor who had recovered from COVID-19. Sequenced material: CD4+ T cells from blood, cultured in vitro.

For the CDR3, the DNA is TGTGCCAGCAGCCTCCAAGGGGCCACAGATACGCAGTATTTT. Protein product: CASSLQGATDTQYF. The chain recombines TRBV11-1 with TRBJ2-3; a weak D match, TRBD1 (5 bases). This CDR3 comprises 14 residues. CDR1 and CDR2 (germline): SGHAT, FQDESV (reference sequence). V was pared by 5 bases and J by 2 bases, with 11 bases between.